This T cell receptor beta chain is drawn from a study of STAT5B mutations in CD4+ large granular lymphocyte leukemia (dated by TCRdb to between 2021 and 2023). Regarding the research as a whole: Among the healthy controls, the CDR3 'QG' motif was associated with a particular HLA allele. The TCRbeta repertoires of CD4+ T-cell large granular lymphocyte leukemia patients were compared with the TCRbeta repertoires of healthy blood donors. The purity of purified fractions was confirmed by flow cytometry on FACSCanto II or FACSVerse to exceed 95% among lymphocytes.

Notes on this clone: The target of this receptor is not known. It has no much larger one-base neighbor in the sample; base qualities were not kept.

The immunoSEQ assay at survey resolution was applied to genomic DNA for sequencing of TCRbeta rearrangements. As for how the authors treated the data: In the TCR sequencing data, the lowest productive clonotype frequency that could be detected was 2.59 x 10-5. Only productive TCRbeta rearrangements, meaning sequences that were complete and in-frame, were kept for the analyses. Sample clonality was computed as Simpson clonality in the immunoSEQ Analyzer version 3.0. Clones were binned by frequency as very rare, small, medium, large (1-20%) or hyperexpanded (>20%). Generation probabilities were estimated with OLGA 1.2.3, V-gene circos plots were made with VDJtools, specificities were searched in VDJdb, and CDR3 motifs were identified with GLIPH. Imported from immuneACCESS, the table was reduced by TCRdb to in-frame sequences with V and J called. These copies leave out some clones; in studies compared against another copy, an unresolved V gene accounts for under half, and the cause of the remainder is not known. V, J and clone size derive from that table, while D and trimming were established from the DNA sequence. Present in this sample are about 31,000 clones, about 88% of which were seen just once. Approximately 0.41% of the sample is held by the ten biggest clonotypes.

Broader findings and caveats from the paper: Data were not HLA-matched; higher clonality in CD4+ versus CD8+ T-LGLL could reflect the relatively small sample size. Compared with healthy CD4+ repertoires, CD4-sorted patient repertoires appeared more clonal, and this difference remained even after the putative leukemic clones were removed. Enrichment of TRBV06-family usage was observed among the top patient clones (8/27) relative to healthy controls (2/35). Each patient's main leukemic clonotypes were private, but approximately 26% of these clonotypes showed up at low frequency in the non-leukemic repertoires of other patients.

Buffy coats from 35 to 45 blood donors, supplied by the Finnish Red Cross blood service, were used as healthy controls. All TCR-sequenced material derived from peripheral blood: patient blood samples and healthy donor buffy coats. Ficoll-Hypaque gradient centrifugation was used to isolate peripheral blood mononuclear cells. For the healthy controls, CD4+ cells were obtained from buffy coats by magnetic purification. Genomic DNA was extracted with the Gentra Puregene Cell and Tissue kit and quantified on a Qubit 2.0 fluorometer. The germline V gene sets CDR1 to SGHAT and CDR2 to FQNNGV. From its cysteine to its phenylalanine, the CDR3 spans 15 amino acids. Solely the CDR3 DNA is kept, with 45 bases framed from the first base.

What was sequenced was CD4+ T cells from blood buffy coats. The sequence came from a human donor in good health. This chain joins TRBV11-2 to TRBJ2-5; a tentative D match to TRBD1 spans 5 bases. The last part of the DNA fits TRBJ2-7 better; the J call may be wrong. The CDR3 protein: CASSLVQGGSYEQYF. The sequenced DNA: TGTGCCAGCAGCTTAGTTCAGGGTGGCTCCTACGAGCAGTACTTC.